Listed below are T cell receptor beta chains from one sample, sequenced in a study of T-cell memory formation after mild COVID-19. TCRdb analysed the 5' RACE reads with MiXCR anew, one entry per CDR3 protein. The sample has 450,000 to 650,000 distinct CDR3 sequences; approximately 18% are singletons. Sample: PBMCs or a T cell subset sorted from them (not recorded which). These receptors all stem from an adult woman who had mild COVID-19 (a few samples of this study predate the infection). Cell type and time point are not known. The CDR3 runs from the conserved cysteine through the conserved F or W. The D gene is left open where the match is weak. Clone size is given for some rows only: seen once, a few or many times, or a class if the clone is expanded.

j_call d_call clone_size v_call cdr3_aa cdr3_nt
TRBJ2-7 TRBD1 NA TRBV27 CASSRGQGTGEQYF TGTGCCAGCAGTCGGGGACAGGGTACGGGGGAGCAGTACTTC
TRBJ2-3 NA few TRBV7-9 CASSGYGRTDTQYF TGTGCCAGCAGCGGGTATGGGAGGACAGATACGCAGTATTTT
TRBJ2-6 NA few TRBV6-6 CASGQLSSGANVLTF TGTGCCAGCGGACAGCTCAGCTCTGGGGCCAACGTCCTGACTTTC
TRBJ2-7 TRBD2 NA TRBV6-6 CASRPQGTSSYEQYF TGTGCCAGCAGACCCCAGGGGACTAGCTCCTACGAGCAGTACTTC
TRBJ2-5 TRBD1 NA TRBV7-9 CASRDGQAQETQYF TGTGCCAGCAGGGACGGACAGGCCCAAGAGACCCAGTACTTC
TRBJ2-7 TRBD2 NA TRBV27 CASSSPGSGSSYEQYF TGTGCCAGCAGTTCCCCGGGTAGCGGGTCTTCCTACGAGCAGTACTTC
TRBJ2-1 NA NA TRBV5-4 CASSTKGGNEQFF TGTGCCAGCAGCACCAAGGGGGGCAATGAGCAGTTCTTC
TRBJ2-7 NA few TRBV5-1 CASSISGSQYEQYF TGCGCCAGCAGCATATCCGGGTCCCAATACGAGCAGTACTTC
TRBJ2-7 NA few TRBV5-5 CASSLASGITEQYF TGTGCCAGCAGCTTGGCCTCGGGGATAACGGAGCAGTACTTC
TRBJ2-1 TRBD2 few TRBV5-1 CASSLGTGLAGGSEQFF TGCGCCAGCAGCTTGGGGACCGGGCTAGCGGGAGGTAGTGAGCAGTTCTTC
TRBJ2-4 NA few TRBV7-9 CASSERNIQYF TGTGCCAGCAGCGAGCGGAACATTCAGTACTTC
TRBJ2-1 TRBD2 many TRBV7-3 CASSLYGGSSYNEQFF TGTGCCAGCAGTTTATACGGCGGGAGCTCCTACAATGAGCAGTTCTTC
TRBJ1-5 NA NA TRBV3-1 CASSQDQGGNQPQHF TGTGCCAGCAGCCAAGATCAGGGAGGCAATCAGCCCCAGCATTTT
TRBJ2-3 NA NA TRBV11-2 CASSLYNPPEDTQYF TGTGCCAGCAGCTTATACAACCCTCCAGAAGATACGCAGTATTTT
TRBJ2-3 TRBD2 many TRBV12-3/TRBV12-4 CASSVTGLAGGSWGTDTQYF TGTGCCAGCAGTGTCACGGGACTAGCGGGGGGGAGTTGGGGCACAGATACGCAGTATTTT
TRBJ1-2 NA few TRBV5-1 CASSLEADSYGYTF TGCGCCAGCAGCTTGGAGGCAGATTCCTATGGCTACACCTTC
TRBJ2-7 TRBD1 few TRBV20-1 CSAGGQAAYEQYF TGCAGTGCTGGGGGACAGGCGGCTTACGAGCAGTACTTC
TRBJ2-3 TRBD1 once TRBV10-3 CAISGRQGADTQYF TGTGCCATCAGTGGGAGACAGGGGGCTGATACGCAGTATTTT
TRBJ2-1 TRBD1 NA TRBV5-1 CASSLARGISYNEQFF TGCGCCAGCAGCTTGGCCAGGGGGATCTCCTACAATGAGCAGTTCTTC
TRBJ2-3 NA few TRBV20-1 CSASPGSDSYTQYF TGCAGTGCTAGCCCCGGAAGCGACAGCTATACGCAGTATTTT
TRBJ2-7 NA few TRBV5-1 CASSLGYGGYEQYF TGCGCCAGCAGCTTGGGGTATGGTGGCTACGAGCAGTACTTC
TRBJ2-3 NA NA TRBV14 CASSQLAPFTDTQYF TGTGCCAGCAGCCAACTAGCCCCATTCACAGATACGCAGTATTTT
TRBJ1-5 TRBD1 few TRBV18 CASSGTGGNQPQHF TGTGCCAGCTCCGGGACAGGGGGCAATCAGCCCCAGCATTTT
TRBJ2-5 NA few TRBV5-4 CASSNRVGETQYF TGTGCCAGCAGCAACAGGGTTGGAGAGACCCAGTACTTC
TRBJ2-1 NA NA TRBV27 CASSYEGPSYNEQFF TGTGCCAGCAGTTATGAGGGCCCCTCCTACAATGAGCAGTTCTTC
TRBJ2-2 TRBD2 few TRBV6-2/TRBV6-3 CASRTPSGPSRTGELFF TGTGCCAGCAGGACACCTAGCGGGCCCTCGCGGACCGGGGAGCTGTTTTTT
TRBJ2-7 TRBD1 few TRBV30 CACGQGNWYEQYF TGTGCCTGCGGACAGGGAAACTGGTACGAGCAGTACTTC
TRBJ2-2 NA NA TRBV4-2 CASSQTQRVTGELFF TGTGCCAGCAGCCAGACCCAGCGGGTCACCGGGGAGCTGTTTTTT
TRBJ2-3 TRBD2 NA TRBV6-5 CASSPGTSGHTDTQYF TGTGCCAGCAGTCCGGGGACTAGCGGGCACACAGATACGCAGTATTTT
TRBJ1-1 NA NA TRBV4-2 CASSQDGGGNTEAFF TGTGCCAGCAGCCAAGATGGTGGGGGGAACACTGAAGCTTTCTTT
TRBJ2-3 NA few TRBV12-3/TRBV12-4 CASNREGRGTDTQYF TGTGCCAGCAATCGAGAGGGCCGAGGAACAGATACGCAGTATTTT
TRBJ2-4 NA many TRBV4-2 CASSQDLDAKNIQYF TGTGCCAGCAGCCAAGACCTGGATGCCAAAAACATTCAGTACTTC
TRBJ2-1 TRBD2 few TRBV7-9 CASSLTSGSRDEQFF TGTGCCAGCAGCTTGACTAGCGGGAGTAGAGATGAGCAGTTCTTC
TRBJ1-2 NA many TRBV12-3/TRBV12-4 CASSFQETYGYTF TGTGCCAGCAGTTTCCAGGAGACCTATGGCTACACCTTC
TRBJ2-7 NA few TRBV12-3/TRBV12-4 CASSLRGRGGEQYF TGTGCCAGCAGTTTAAGGGGTCGGGGCGGCGAGCAGTACTTC
TRBJ2-7 NA NA TRBV12-3/TRBV12-4 CASSPGLASYEQYF TGTGCCAGCAGTCCCGGTCTAGCCTCCTACGAGCAGTACTTC
TRBJ1-2 NA few TRBV7-6 CASSLVAGSDYGYTF TGTGCCAGCAGCTTAGTTGCAGGGTCAGACTATGGCTACACCTTC
TRBJ1-1 NA NA TRBV12-3/TRBV12-4 CASSFGGSEMNTEAFF TGTGCCAGCAGTTTTGGGGGGTCGGAGATGAACACTGAAGCTTTCTTT